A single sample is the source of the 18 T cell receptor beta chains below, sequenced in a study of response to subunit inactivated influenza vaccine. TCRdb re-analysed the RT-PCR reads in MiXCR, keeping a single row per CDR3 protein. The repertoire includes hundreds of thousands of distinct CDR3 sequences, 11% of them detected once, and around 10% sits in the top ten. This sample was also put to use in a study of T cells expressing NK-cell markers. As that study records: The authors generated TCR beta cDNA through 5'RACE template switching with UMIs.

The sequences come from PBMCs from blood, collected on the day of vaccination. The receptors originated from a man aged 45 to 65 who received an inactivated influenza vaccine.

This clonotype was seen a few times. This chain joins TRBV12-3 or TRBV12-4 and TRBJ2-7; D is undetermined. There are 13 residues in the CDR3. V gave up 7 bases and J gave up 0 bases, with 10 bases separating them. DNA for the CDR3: TGTGCCAGCACCCTTTCCCCCTCCTACGAGCAGTACTTC. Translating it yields CASTLSPSYEQYF.

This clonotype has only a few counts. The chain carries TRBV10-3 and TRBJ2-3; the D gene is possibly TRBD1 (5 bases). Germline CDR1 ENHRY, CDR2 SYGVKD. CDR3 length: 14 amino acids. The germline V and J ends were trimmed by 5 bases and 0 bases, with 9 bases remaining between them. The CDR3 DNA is TGTGCCATCAGTACAGGTTACAGCACAGATACGCAGTATTTT. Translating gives CAISTGYSTDTQYF.

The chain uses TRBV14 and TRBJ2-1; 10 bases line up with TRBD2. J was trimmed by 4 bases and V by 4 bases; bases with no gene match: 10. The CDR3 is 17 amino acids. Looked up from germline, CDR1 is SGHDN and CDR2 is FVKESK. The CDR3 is CASSPRRTSGSYNEQFF. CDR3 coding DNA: TGTGCCAGCAGCCCCCGTCGGACTAGCGGTTCATACAATGAGCAGTTCTTC.

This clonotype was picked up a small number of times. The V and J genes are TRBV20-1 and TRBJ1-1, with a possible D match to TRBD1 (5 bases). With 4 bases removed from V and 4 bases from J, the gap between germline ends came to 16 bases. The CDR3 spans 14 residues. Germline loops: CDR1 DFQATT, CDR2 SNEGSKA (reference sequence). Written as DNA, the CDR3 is TGCAGTGCTAACGCCGGGACCTTGAGCACTGAAGCTTTCTTT. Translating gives CSANAGTLSTEAFF.

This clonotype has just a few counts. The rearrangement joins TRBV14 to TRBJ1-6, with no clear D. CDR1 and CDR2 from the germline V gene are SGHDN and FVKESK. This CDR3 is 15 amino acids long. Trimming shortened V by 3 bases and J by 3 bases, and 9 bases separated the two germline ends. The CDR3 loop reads CASSQFGNYNSPLHF. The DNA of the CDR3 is TGTGCCAGCAGCCAGTTCGGGAACTATAATTCACCCCTCCACTTT.

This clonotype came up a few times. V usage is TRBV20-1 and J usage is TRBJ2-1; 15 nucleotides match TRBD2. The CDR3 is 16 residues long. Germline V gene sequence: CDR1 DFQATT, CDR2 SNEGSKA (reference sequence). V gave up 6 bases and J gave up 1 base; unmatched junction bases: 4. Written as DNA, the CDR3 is TGCAGTGCAGCCGGGACTAGCGGGGGGTCCTACAATGAGCAGTTCTTC. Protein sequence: CSAAGTSGGSYNEQFF.

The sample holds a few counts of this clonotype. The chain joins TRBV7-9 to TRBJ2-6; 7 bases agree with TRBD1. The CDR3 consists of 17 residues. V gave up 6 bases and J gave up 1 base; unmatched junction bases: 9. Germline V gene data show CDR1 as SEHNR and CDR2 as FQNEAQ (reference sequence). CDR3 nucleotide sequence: TGTGCCAGCAGAAAGACAGGGAGCGTATCTGGGGCCAACGTCCTGACTTTC. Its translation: CASRKTGSVSGANVLTF.

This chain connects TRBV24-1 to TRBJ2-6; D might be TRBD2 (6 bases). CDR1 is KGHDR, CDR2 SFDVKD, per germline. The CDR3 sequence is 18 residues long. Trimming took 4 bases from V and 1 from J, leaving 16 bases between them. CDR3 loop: CATSDRGTLESGANVLTF. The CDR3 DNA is TGTGCCACCAGTGACCGGGGGACCCTAGAATCTGGGGCCAACGTCCTGACTTTC.

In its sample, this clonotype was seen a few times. In DNA form, the CDR3 reads TGTGCCAGCAGCTTAGGACCAGCGGGGGGGCACAATGAGCAGTTCTTC. This gives the protein CASSLGPAGGHNEQFF. The rearrangement links TRBV7-9 to TRBJ2-1, with TRBD2 matching 10 bases. The CDR3 is made up of 16 amino acids. Trimming cost V 1 base and J 5 bases; bases outside gene matches: 5. Germline values: CDR1 SEHNR, CDR2 FQNEAQ (reference sequence).

The CDR3 sequence is CASSLAVTPFTGELFF. The CDR3 DNA reads as TGTGCCAGCAGCTTGGCGGTGACCCCGTTCACCGGGGAGCTGTTTTTT. The genes are TRBV7-2 and TRBJ2-2; D remains ambiguous. Germline-derived CDR1 and CDR2 are SGHTA and FQGNSA. CDR3 length equals 16 residues. V lost 3 bases, J lost 4 bases, and 15 bases lay in between.

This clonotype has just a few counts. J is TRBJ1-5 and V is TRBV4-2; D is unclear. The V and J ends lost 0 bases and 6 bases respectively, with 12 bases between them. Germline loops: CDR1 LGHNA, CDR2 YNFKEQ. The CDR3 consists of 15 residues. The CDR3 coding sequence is TGTGCCAGCAGCCAAGAACCTCAGAACGGTCAGCCCCAGCATTTT. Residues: CASSQEPQNGQPQHF.

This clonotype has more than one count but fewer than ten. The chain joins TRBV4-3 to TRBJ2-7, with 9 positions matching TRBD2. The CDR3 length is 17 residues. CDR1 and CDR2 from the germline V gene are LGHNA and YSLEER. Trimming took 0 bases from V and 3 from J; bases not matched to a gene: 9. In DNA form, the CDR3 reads TGCGCCAGCAGCCAAGATCCCCGCGGGGGGGGTTTCTACGAGCAGTACTTC. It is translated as CASSQDPRGGGFYEQYF.

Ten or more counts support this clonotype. This CDR3 is CSVDGGEGKGAEAFF. Here the CDR3 DNA reads TGCAGCGTTGACGGTGGAGAGGGTAAGGGGGCTGAAGCTTTCTTT. The chain uses TRBV29-1 and TRBJ1-1; possibly TRBD1 for D (6 bases). Germline CDR1 reads SQVTM; CDR2 reads ANQGSEA. Trimming took 3 bases from V and 6 from J, leaving 20 bases between them. The CDR3 has 15 residues.

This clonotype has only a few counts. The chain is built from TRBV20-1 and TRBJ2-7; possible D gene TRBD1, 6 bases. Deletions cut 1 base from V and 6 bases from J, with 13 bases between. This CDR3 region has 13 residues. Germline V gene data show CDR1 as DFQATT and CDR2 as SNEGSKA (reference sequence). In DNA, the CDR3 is TGCAGTGCTAGAGTTATGGACAGCTTCGAGCAGTACTTC. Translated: CSARVMDSFEQYF.

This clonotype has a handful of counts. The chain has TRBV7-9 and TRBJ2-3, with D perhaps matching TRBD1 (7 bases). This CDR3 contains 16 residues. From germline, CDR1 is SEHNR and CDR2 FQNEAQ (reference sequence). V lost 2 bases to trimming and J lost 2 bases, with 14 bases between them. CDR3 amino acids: CASSLSPGGFTDTQYF. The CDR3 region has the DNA TGTGCCAGCAGCTTATCGCCAGGGGGGTTCACAGATACGCAGTATTTT.

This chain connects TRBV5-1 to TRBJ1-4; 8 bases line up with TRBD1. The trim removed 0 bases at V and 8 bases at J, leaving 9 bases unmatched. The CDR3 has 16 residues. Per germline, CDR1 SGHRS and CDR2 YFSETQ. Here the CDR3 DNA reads TGCGCCAGCAGCTTGGCCACCGGACAGGGCGTCGAAAAACTGTTTTTT. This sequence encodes CASSLATGQGVEKLFF.

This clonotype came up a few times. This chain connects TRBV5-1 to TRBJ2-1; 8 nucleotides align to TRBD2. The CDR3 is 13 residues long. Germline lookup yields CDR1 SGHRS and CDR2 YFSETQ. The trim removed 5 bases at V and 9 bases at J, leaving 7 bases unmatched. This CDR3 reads CASRGGTRVEQFF. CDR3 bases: TGCGCCAGCAGGGGGGGGACTAGAGTTGAGCAGTTCTTC.

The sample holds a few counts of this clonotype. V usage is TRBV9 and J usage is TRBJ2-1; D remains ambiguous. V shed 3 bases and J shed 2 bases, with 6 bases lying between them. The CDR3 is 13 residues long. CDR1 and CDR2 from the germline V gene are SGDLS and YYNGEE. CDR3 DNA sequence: TGTGCCAGCAGCGCCACCCCCTACAATGAGCAGTTCTTC. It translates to CASSATPYNEQFF.